The 14 T cell receptor beta chains below all came from one sample that was sequenced in a study of CD8+CD57+ T cells in acquired aplastic anemia listed by TCRdb under 2018. Data came from an Illumina HiSeq 2000. Genomic DNA served as template for TCR beta VDJ combination and CDR3 sequence profiling. Using fastp trimming at Q25 and MiXCR clonotype assembly, TCRdb reanalyzed the public sequencing data and kept in-frame beta chains. Entries that share a CDR3 protein sequence are merged under the most common genes and DNA. In this sample the table shows hundreds of thousands of distinct CDR3 sequences, about 44% of which occur a single time. Of the sample, 7.8% is held by the ten largest clones. Expansion of CD8+CD57+ cells had been shown by flow cytometry in the patients chosen for sequencing. The specimen was sorted CD4+, CD8+, or CD8+CD57+ T cells (not recorded which) from PBMCs. The receptors come from a human donor with aplastic anemia.

V is TRBV19 and J is TRBJ1-1, with a possible D match to TRBD1 (5 bases). V gave up 9 bases and J gave up 4 bases, with 18 bases separating them. In germline, CDR1 is LNHDA, CDR2 SQIVND (reference sequence). This CDR3 has 14 amino acids. The DNA of the CDR3 is TGTGCCAGCTGTAGGGGCTACACGACCACTGAAGCTTTCTTT. Its translation is CASCRGYTTTEAFF.

This clonotype was picked up many times. The chain combines TRBV2 with TRBJ2-3, with 7 bases matching TRBD1. The CDR3 totals 15 residues. Germline V gene sequence: CDR1 SNHLY, CDR2 FYNNEI. V was clipped by 3 bases and J by 2 bases; unmatched bases: 5. This CDR3 reads CASSDGTEFTDTQYF. As DNA, the CDR3 is TGTGCCAGCAGTGACGGGACAGAGTTCACAGATACGCAGTATTTT. The whole variable domain, remainder taken from reference TRBV2 and TRBJ2-3, is EPEVTQTPSHQVTQMGQEVILRCVPISNHLYFYWYRQILGQKVEFLVSFYNNEISEKSEIFDDQFSVERPDGSNFTLKIRSTKLEDSAMYFCASSDGTEFTDTQYFGPGTRLTVL.

The sample holds many counts of this clonotype. The chain links TRBV20-1 to TRBJ2-1, with D possibly matching TRBD2 (6 bases). Germline CDR1 is DFQATT and CDR2 is SNEGSKA (reference sequence). CDR3 size: 17 residues. Trimming pared 0 bases from V and 0 bases from J, leaving 15 bases between. In DNA, the CDR3 is TGCAGTGCTAGAGATCATCTCCGGGGGAGCTCCTACAATGAGCAGTTCTTC. Translation gives CSARDHLRGSSYNEQFF.

This clonotype showed up many times. The J gene is TRBJ2-1, the V gene TRBV29-1; 10 bases map to TRBD2. The length of the CDR3 is 13 residues. Looked up from germline, CDR1 is SQVTM and CDR2 is ANQGSEA. V was pared by 7 bases and J by 7 bases, with 7 bases of the junction left unmatched. The CDR3 bases are TGCAGCGGAAGCGGGAGGGCCTCTAATGAGCAGTTCTTC. This codes for CSGSGRASNEQFF.

The CDR3 loop is CASSAGDHYGYTF. The CDR3 DNA is TGTGCCAGCAGTGCGGGGGATCACTATGGCTACACCTTC. This chain joins TRBV25-1 and TRBJ1-2; the D gene is possibly TRBD1 (5 bases). Looked up from germline, CDR1 is MGHDK and CDR2 is SYGVNS. With 4 bases removed from V and 3 bases from J, the gap between germline ends came to 9 bases. The length of the CDR3 is 13 residues.

This clonotype was counted a single time. V usage is TRBV7-6 and J usage is TRBJ2-5; 7 nucleotides agree with TRBD1. The CDR3 is 15 residues long. V trimming: 4 bases; J trimming: 1 base; junction bases outside the gene matches: 6. CDR1 and CDR2 (germline): SGHVS, FNYEAQ. CDR3 sequence: CASSWGQIIQETQYF. CDR3 coding DNA: TGTGCCAGCAGCTGGGGACAGATAATCCAAGAGACCCAGTACTTC. The whole variable domain, remainder taken from reference TRBV7-6 and TRBJ2-5, is GAGVSQSPRYKVTKRGQDVALRCDPISGHVSLYWYRQALGQGPEFLTYFNYEAQQDKSGLPNDRFSAERPEGSISTLTIQRTEQRDSAMYRCASSWGQIIQETQYFGPGTRLLVL.

V and J are TRBV5-6 and TRBJ1-1; D is perhaps TRBD1 (6 bases). The length of the CDR3 is 14 residues. Looked up from germline, CDR1 is SGHDT and CDR2 is YYEEEE. V lost 7 bases to trimming and J lost 1 base, with 14 bases between them. The CDR3 reads CASGPIQGNTEAFF. The CDR3 DNA sequence: TGTGCCAGCGGCCCGATACAGGGGAACACTGAAGCTTTCTTT.

The chain couples TRBV2 to TRBJ2-5; a possible D gene is TRBD2 (6 bases). The germline gives CDR1 SNHLY, CDR2 FYNNEI. V gave up 5 bases and J gave up 3 bases, with 16 bases separating them. The CDR3 has 15 residues. In DNA, the CDR3 is TGTGCCAGCAGTAGGGGCGGGGCTGGGGAAGAGACCCAGTACTTC. Amino acids: CASSRGGAGEETQYF.

This clonotype appeared once. This sequence joins TRBV7-3 and TRBJ2-7; the D gene is possibly TRBD1 (5 bases). Germline CDR1 reads SGHTA; CDR2 reads FQGTGA. V lost 2 bases to trimming and J lost 0 bases, with 11 bases between them. There are 15 residues in the CDR3. DNA for the CDR3: TGTGCCAGCAGCTTAGGGCCAGGGCTCTCCTACGAGCAGTACTTC. Protein product: CASSLGPGLSYEQYF.

The chain couples TRBV25-1 to TRBJ1-2; TRBD1 is a possible D gene (6 bases). The CDR3 loop spans 13 amino acids. V was cut by 3 bases and J by 4 bases, with 9 bases left in between. Per the germline V gene, CDR1 is MGHDK and CDR2 is SYGVNS. DNA of the CDR3: TGTGCCAGCAGTGATCAGGGGCGCTATGGCTACACCTTC. It translates to CASSDQGRYGYTF.

This chain connects TRBV7-3 to TRBJ2-1, with 7 bases matching TRBD1. Germline loops: CDR1 SGHTA, CDR2 FQGTGA. V dropped 5 bases and J dropped 6; count of bases not matched to a gene: 13. The CDR3 covers 16 residues. The CDR3 bases are TGTGCCAGCAGCCCCCAGATATCGACAGGGTCCAATGAGCAGTTCTTC. Translation: CASSPQISTGSNEQFF. The full variable domain, completed using reference TRBV7-3 and TRBJ2-1, is GAGVSQTPSNKVTEKGKYVELRCDPISGHTALYWYRQSLGQGPEFLIYFQGTGAADDSGLPNDRFFAVRPEGSVSTLKIQRTERGDSAVYLCASSPQISTGSNEQFFGPGTRLTVL.

This chain links TRBV24-1 with TRBJ2-7; D possibly corresponds to TRBD1 (5 bases). The CDR3 covers 12 residues. V was shortened by 2 bases and J by 5 bases, with 6 bases between the two germline ends. The V gene's germline CDR1 is KGHDR and CDR2 SFDVKD. CDR3 region: CATSDWGNEQYF. In nucleotides, the CDR3 is TGTGCCACCAGTGATTGGGGCAACGAGCAGTACTTC.

This clonotype was picked up many times. This chain uses TRBV7-6 with TRBJ2-3; TRBD2 matches 9 bases. V lost 2 bases and J lost 0; bases outside the gene matches: 9. This CDR3 has 18 amino acids. The V gene's germline CDR1 is SGHVS and CDR2 FNYEAQ. This chain's CDR3 is CASSLIGERGASTDTQYF. The CDR3 DNA reads as TGTGCCAGCAGCTTAATAGGAGAGCGGGGGGCAAGCACAGATACGCAGTATTTT.

In its sample, this clonotype was seen a few times. Just one base apart from a much larger clone, this may be a read error. The chain has TRBV5-6 and TRBJ2-2; D uncertain. Looked up from germline, CDR1 is SGHDT and CDR2 is YYEEEE. The V and J ends lost 2 bases and 3 bases respectively, with 2 bases between them. CDR3 length: 12 amino acids. The CDR3 sequence: CASSFDTGELFF. DNA for the CDR3: TGTGCCAGCAGCTTTGACACCGGGGAGCTGTTTTTT.